The sequence of this T cell receptor beta chain was determined in a study of T cell responses to AZD1222 COVID-19 vaccine. The study pooled second doses at about 4 or about 12 weeks. Generated by immunoSEQ multiplex PCR, the TCRdb table keeps only in-frame clones and is missing some. The repertoire holds around 70,000 clones, with about 90% as singletons. Whole-study results and caveats: Unmutated variant regions are reportedly the target of nearly half of TCRs that are spike-specific. Spike was spanned by vaccine-associated CD4 TCRs, which were dominant at 160-218 and 743-854. Donors skewed white British and female; clonal diversity was possibly underestimated.

Worth noting for this clone: Its antigen is not identified.

This clonotype originated in an adult who received the AZD1222 COVID-19 vaccine. The sample here was peripheral blood, taken 28 days after the second AZD1222 dose.

The CDR3 DNA reads as TGTGCCAGCAGCTTAGGGACTAGCGGGAGATTAAGCGGGGAGCTGTTTTTT. It encodes CASSLGTSGRLSGELFF. The V call is TRBV27, the J call TRBJ2-2; 14 bases map to TRBD2. V shed 6 bases, J shed 7 bases, and the junction held 10 bases outside the gene matches. CDR3 length: 17 amino acids. The germline CDR1 and CDR2 sequences are MNHEY and SMNVEV (reference sequence).